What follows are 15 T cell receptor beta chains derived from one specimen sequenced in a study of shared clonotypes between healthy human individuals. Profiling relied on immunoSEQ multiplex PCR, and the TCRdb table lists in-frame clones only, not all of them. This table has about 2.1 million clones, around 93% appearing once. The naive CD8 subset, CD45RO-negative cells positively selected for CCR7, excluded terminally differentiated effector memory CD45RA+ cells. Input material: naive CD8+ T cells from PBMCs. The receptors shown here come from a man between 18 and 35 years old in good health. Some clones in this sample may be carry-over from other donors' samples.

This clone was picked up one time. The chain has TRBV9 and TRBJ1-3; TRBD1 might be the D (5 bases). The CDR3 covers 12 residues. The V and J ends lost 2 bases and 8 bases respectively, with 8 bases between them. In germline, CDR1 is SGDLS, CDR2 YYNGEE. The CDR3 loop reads CASSVGGDTIYF. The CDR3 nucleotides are TGTGCCAGCAGCGTCGGGGGTGACACCATATATTTT. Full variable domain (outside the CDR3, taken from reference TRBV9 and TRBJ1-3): DSGVTQTPKHLITATGQRVTLRCSPRSGDLSVYWYQQSLDQGLQFLIQYYNGEERAKGNILERFSAQQFPDLHSELNLSSLELGDSALYFCASSVGGDTIYFGEGSWLTVV.

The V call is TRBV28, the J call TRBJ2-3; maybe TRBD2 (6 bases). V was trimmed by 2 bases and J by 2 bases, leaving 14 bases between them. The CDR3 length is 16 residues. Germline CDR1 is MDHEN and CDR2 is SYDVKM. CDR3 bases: TGTGCCAGCAGTTTACCGAGGCGGGAATACACAGATACGCAGTATTTT. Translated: CASSLPRREYTDTQYF. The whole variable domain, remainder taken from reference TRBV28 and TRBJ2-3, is DVKVTQSSRYLVKRTGEKVFLECVQDMDHENMFWYRQDPGLGLRLIYFSYDVKMKEKGDIPEGYSVSREKKERFSLILESASTNQTSMYLCASSLPRREYTDTQYFGPGTRLTVL.

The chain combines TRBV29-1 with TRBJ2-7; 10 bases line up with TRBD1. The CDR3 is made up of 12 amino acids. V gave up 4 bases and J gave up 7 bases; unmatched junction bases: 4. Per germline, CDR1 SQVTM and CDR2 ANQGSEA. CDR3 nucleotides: TGCAGCGTTGGGACAGGGGGTTGGGAGCAGTACTTC. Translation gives CSVGTGGWEQYF.

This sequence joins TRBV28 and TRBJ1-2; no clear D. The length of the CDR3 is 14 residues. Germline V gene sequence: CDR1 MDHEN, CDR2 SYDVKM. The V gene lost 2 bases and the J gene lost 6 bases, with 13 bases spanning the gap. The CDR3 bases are TGTGCCAGCAGTTTACTCCGGGTTACGGATGGCTACACCTTC. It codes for CASSLLRVTDGYTF.

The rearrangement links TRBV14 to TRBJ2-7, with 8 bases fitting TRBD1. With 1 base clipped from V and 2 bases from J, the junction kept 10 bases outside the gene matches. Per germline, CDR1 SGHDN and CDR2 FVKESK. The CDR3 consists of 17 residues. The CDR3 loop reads CASSQGSWDRLAYEQYF. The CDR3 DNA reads TGTGCCAGCAGCCAAGGCTCCTGGGACAGGCTAGCCTACGAGCAGTACTTC. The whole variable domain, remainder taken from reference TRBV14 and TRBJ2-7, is EAGVTQFPSHSVIEKGQTVTLRCDPISGHDNLYWYRRVMGKEIKFLLHFVKESKQDESGMPNNRFLAERTGGTYSTLKVQPAELEDSGVYFCASSQGSWDRLAYEQYFGPGTRLTVT.

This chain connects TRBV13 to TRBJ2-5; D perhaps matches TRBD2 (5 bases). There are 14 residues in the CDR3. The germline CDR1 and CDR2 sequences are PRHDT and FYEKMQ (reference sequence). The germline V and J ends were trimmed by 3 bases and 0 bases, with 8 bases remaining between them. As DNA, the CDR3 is TGTGCCAGCAGCTTCCGGACTCACCAAGAGACCCAGTACTTC. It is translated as CASSFRTHQETQYF.

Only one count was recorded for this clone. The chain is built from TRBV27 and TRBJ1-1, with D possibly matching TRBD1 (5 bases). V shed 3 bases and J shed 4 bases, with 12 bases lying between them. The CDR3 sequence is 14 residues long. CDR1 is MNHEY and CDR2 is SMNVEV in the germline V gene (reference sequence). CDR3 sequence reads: CASSFLGRGTEAFF. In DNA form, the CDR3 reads TGTGCCAGCAGTTTTCTCGGGAGGGGCACTGAAGCTTTCTTT.

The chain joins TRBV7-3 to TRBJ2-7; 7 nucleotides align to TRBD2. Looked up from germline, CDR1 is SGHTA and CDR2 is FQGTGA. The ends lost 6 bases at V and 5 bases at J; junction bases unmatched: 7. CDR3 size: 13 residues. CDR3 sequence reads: CASSPTGRDEQYF. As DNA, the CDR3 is TGTGCCAGCAGTCCAACGGGGAGGGACGAGCAGTACTTC.

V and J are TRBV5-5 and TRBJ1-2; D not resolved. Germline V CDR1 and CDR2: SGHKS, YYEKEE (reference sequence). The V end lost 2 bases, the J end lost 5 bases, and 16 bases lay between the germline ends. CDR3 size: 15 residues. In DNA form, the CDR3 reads TGTGCCAGCAGCTTCTCCGGGCACCAGTGGTATGGCTACACCTTC. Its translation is CASSFSGHQWYGYTF.

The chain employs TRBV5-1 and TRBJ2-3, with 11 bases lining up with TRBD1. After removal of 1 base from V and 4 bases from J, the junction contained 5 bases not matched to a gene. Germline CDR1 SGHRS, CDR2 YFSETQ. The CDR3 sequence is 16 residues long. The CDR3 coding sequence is TGCGCCAGCAGCTTGCAGGGACAGGGGGGGCCAGATACGCAGTATTTT. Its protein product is CASSLQGQGGPDTQYF.

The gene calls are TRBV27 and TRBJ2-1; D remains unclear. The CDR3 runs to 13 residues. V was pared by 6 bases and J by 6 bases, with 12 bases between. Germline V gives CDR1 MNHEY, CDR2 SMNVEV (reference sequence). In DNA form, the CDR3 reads TGTGCCAGCAGCTTGACCCCCTTCAATGAGCAGTTCTTC. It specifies CASSLTPFNEQFF.

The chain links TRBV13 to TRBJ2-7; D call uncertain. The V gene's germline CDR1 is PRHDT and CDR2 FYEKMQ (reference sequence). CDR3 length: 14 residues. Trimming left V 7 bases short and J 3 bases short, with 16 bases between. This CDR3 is CASTYAQDDYEQYF. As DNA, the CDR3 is TGTGCCAGCACCTACGCGCAGGACGACTACGAGCAGTACTTC.

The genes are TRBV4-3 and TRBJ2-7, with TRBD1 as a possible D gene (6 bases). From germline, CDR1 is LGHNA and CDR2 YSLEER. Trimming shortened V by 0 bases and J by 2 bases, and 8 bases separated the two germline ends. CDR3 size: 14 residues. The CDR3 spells CASSQEWGPYEQYF. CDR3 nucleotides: TGCGCCAGCAGCCAAGAATGGGGGCCCTACGAGCAGTACTTC.

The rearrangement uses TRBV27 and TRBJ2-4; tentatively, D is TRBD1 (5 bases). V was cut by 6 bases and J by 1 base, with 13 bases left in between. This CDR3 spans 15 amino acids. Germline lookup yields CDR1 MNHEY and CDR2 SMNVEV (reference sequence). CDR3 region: CASRAGFVAKNIQYF. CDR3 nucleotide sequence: TGTGCCAGCAGAGCAGGGTTCGTTGCCAAAAACATTCAGTACTTC.

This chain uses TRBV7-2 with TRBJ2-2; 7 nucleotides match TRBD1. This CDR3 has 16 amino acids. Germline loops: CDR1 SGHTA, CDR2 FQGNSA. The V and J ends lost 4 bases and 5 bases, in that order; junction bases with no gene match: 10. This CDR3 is CASSSRDRFETGELFF. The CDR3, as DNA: TGTGCCAGCAGCTCCCGGGACAGATTCGAGACCGGGGAGCTGTTTTTT.